A single sample gave rise to the 2 T cell receptor beta chains below, sequenced in a study of blood T cell repertoires in COVID-19. Using immunoSEQ multiplex PCR, the repertoire was profiled, and TCRdb retains in-frame clones only, with some absent. Here the sample spans some 190,000 clones, more than 85% being singletons. Input material: PBMCs or T cells enriched from blood (not recorded which). Source of these receptors: a middle-aged woman in a cohort exposed to, infected with or recovered from COVID-19 (not recorded which).

This sequence joins TRBV4-1 and TRBJ1-1, with D uncertain. V shed 4 bases and J shed 7 bases, with 7 bases lying between them. CDR3 length: 11 residues. CDR1 is MGHRA, CDR2 YSYEKL, per germline. The CDR3 DNA is TGCGCCAGCAGCCTTGGTAGTGAAGCTTTCTTT. It codes for CASSLGSEAFF.

The chain recombines TRBV28 with TRBJ2-4; TRBD1 matches 7 bases. The germline CDR1 and CDR2 sequences are MDHEN and SYDVKM. This CDR3 region has 14 residues. Trimming took 8 bases from V and 10 from J; bases not matched to a gene: 14. The CDR3 spells CASGATVDRAIQYF. As DNA, the CDR3 is TGTGCCAGCGGCGCCACCGTAGACAGGGCTATTCAGTACTTC.